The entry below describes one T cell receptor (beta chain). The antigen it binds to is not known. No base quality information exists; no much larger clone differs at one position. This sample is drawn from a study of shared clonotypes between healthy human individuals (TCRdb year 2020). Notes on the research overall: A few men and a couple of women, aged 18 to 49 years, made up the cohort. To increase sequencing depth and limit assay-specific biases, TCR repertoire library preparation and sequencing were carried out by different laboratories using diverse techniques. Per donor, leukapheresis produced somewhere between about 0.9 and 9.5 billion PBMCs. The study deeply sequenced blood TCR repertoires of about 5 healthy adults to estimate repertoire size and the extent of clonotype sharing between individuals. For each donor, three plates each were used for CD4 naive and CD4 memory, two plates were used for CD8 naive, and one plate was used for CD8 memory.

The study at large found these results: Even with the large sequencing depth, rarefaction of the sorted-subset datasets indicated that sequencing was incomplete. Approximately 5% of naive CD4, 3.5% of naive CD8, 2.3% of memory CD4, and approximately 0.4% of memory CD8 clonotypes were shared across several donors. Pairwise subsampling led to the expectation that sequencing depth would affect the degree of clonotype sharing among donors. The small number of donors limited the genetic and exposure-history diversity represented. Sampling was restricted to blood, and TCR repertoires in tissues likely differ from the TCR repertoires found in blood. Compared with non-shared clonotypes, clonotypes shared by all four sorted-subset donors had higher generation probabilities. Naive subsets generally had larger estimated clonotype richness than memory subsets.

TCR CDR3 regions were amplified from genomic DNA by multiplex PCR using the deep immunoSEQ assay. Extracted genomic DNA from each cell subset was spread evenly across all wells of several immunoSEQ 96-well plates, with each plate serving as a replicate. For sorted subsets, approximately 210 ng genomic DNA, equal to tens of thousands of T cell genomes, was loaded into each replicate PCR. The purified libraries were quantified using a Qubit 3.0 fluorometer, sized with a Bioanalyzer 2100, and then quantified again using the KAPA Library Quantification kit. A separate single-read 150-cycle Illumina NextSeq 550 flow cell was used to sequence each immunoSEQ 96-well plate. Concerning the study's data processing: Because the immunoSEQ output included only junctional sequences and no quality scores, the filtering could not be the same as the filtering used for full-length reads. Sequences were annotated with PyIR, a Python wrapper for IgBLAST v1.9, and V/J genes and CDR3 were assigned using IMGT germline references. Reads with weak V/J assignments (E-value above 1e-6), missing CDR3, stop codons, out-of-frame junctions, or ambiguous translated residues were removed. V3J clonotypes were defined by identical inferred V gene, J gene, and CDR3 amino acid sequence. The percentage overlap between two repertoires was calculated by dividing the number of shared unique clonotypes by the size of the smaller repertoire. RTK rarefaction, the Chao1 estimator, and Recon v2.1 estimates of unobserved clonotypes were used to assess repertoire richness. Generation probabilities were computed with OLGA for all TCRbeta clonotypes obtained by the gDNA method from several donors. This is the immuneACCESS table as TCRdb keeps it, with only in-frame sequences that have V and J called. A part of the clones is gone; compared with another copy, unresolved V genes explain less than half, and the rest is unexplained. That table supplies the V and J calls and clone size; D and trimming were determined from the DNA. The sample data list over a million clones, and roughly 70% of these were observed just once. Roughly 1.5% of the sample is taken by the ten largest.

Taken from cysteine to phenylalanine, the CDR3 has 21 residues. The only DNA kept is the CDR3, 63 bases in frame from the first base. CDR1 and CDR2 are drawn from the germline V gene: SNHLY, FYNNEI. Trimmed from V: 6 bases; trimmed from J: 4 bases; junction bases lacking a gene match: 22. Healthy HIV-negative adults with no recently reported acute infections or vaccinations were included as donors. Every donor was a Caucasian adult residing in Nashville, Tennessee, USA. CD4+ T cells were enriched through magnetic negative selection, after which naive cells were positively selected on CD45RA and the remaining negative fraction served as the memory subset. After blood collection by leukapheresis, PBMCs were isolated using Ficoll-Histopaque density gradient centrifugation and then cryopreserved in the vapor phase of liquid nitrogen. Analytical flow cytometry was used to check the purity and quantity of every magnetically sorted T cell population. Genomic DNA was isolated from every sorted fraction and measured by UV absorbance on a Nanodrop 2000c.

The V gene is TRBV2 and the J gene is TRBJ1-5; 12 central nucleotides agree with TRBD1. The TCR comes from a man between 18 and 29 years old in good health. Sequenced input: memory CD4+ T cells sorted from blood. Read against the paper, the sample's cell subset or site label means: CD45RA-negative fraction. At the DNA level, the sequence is TGTGCCAGCAGCCCTGGGCCCTCCAGAATGCGGGACAGGGGGCGGAATCAGCCCCAGCATTTT. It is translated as CASSPGPSRMRDRGRNQPQHF.